This T cell receptor (beta chain) emerged from a study of T cells in Graves' hyperthyroidism and ophthalmopathy. The germline CDR1 and CDR2 sequences are SGHTS and YDEGEE. V shed 4 bases and J shed 1 base, with 12 bases lying between them. The CDR3 is 14 amino acids. Using RNA transcripts as the source, TCR beta CDR3 regions were amplified. Using the HTBI primer set, a first-round RT-PCR was run on the TCR CDR3. From the multiplex PCR reads, TCRdb called clonotypes with MiXCR, one entry per CDR3 protein. The sample lists some 440,000 distinct CDR3 sequences, approximately 14% occurring once. It was considered stable Graves' hyperthyroidism when ophthalmopathy did not progress within 18 months. Used for diagnoses were clinical symptoms, serum thyroxine and TRAb, thyroid ultrasound and orbital computed tomography. Study results and limitations: Among clonotypes expanded in thyroid above 0.001, most were also found in blood.

This clonotype was picked up many times. No antigen is known for it. The origin of this receptor is a woman in her late teens or twenties with Graves' hyperthyroidism. The sample was blood. The rearrangement links TRBV5-8 to TRBJ2-7; D possibly corresponds to TRBD1 (5 bases). CDR3 residues: CASSPQRGSYEQYF. CDR3 DNA sequence: TGTGCCAGCAGCCCCCAAAGGGGATCCTACGAGCAGTACTTC. Filled out from reference TRBV5-8 and TRBJ2-7, the complete variable domain reads EAGVTQSPTHLIKTRGQQATLRCSPISGHTSVYWYQQALGLGLQFLLWYDEGEERNRGNFPPRFSGRQFPNYSSELNVNALELEDSALYLCASSPQRGSYEQYFGPGTRLTVT.